The present TCR beta chain was sequenced within a study of blood T cells in healthy people across ages. A second about 6 to 11 cycle PCR used barcoded and J-beta primers. TCRdb ran MiXCR on the 5' RACE reads and lists one entry per CDR3 protein. The top ten clones hold around 20% of a sample with 700,000 to 950,000 distinct CDR3 sequences, 58% of them seen once. The length of the CDR3 is 14 residues. After removal of 5 bases from V and 3 bases from J, the junction contained 3 bases not matched to a gene. CDR1 and CDR2 from the germline V gene are SGHTA and FQGNSA. Findings and caveats of the study: The fall in TCR beta diversity per million T cells was roughly linear with age.

Concerning this clonotype itself: Its antigen remains unidentified.

The receptor's source is a man younger than 40 in good health. Sequencing was performed on blood. This chain joins TRBV7-2 and TRBJ1-4; 7 nucleotides line up with TRBD1. The CDR3 region has the DNA TGTGCCAGCAGCGGGGACAGAGCTAATGAAAAACTGTTTTTT. This encodes CASSGDRANEKLFF.